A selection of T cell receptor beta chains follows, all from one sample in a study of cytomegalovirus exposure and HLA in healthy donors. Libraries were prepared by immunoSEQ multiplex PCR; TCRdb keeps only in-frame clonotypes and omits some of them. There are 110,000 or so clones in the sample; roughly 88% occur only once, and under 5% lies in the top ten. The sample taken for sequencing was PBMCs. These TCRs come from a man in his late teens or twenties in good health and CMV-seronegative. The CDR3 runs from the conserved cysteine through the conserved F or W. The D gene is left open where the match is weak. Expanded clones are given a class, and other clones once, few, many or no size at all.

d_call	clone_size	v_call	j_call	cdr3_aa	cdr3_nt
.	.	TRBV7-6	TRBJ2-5	CASSSPGQGQETQYF	TGTGCCAGCAGCTCCCCGGGTCAGGGCCAAGAGACCCAGTACTTC
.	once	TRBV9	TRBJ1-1	CASSVGPLITEAFF	TGTGCCAGCAGCGTAGGGCCCCTTATCACTGAAGCTTTCTTT
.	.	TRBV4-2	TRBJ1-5	CASSQDLAQPQHF	TGTGCCAGCAGCCAAGACCTCGCGCAGCCCCAGCATTTT
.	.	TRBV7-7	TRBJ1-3	CASSSDTGNTIYF	TGTGCCAGCAGCTCCGACACGGGAAACACCATATATTTT
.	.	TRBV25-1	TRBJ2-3	CASSDGGLPSTDTQYF	TGTGCCAGCAGTGATGGGGGCTTGCCTAGCACAGATACGCAGTATTTT
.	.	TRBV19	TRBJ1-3	CASSKTADSGNTIYF	TGTGCCAGTAGTAAAACAGCGGACTCTGGAAACACCATATATTTT
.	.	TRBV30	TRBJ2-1	CAWSPWGGAHNEQFF	TGTGCCTGGAGTCCTTGGGGGGGGGCCCACAATGAGCAGTTCTTC
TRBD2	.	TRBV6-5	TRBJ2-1	CASSYSGLAVNEQFF	TGTGCCAGCAGTTACTCGGGACTAGCCGTCAATGAGCAGTTCTTC
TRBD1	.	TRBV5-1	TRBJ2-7	CASSQNRQGRDEQYF	TGCGCCAGCAGCCAAAACCGACAGGGGCGCGACGAGCAGTACTTC
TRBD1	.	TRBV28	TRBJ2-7	CATTRSGGIIYEQYF	TGTGCCACCACGAGATCAGGGGGCATAATCTACGAGCAGTACTTC
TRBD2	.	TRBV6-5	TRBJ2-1	CASSSWGTSGYNEQFF	TGTGCCAGCAGTTCATGGGGGACTAGCGGATACAATGAGCAGTTCTTC
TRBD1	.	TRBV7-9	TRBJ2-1	CASSARTGGNEQFF	TGTGCCAGCAGCGCGCGGACAGGGGGCAATGAGCAGTTCTTC
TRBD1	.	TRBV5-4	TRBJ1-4	CASSTGQGSEKLFF	TGTGCCAGCAGCACCGGACAGGGTAGTGAAAAACTGTTTTTT
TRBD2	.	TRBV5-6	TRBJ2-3	CASSLELAGAGDTQYF	TGTGCCAGCAGCTTGGAACTAGCGGGGGCGGGAGATACGCAGTATTTT
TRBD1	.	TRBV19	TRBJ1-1	CASSKRTGSLNTEAFF	TGTGCCAGTAGTAAAAGGACAGGGTCATTGAACACTGAAGCTTTCTTT
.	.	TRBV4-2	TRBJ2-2	CASSQESPPTGTTTRWTGELFF	TGTGCCAGCAGCCAAGAATCACCACCCACCGGGACAACAACACGTTGGACCGGGGAGCTGTTTTTT
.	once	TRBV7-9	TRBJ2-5	CASRRSPSAPFQETQYF	TGTGCCAGCAGGCGGAGCCCCAGTGCCCCTTTCCAAGAGACCCAGTACTTC
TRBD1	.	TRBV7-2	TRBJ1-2	CASSLQGAVYGYTF	TGTGCCAGCAGCTTACAGGGGGCCGTATATGGCTACACCTTC
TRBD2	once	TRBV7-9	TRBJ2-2	CASSLPTSGNTGELFF	TGTGCCAGCAGCTTACCGACTAGCGGAAACACCGGGGAGCTGTTTTTT
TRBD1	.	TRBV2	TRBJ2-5	CASAGQGKETQYF	TGTGCCAGCGCGGGACAGGGAAAAGAGACCCAGTACTTC
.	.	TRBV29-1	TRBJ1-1	CSVEGTGYTEAFF	TGCAGCGTTGAAGGCACAGGGTACACTGAAGCTTTCTTT
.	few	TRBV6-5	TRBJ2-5	CASSRGETQYF	TGTGCCAGCAGTCGGGGAGAGACCCAGTACTTC
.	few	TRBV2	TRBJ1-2	CASSVENYGYTF	TGTGCCAGCTCGGTTGAGAACTATGGCTACACCTTC
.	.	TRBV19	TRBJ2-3	CASSPRGIGVDTQYF	TGTGCCAGTAGTCCGAGGGGGATTGGGGTAGATACGCAGTATTTT
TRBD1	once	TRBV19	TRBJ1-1	CASRVEDRETEAFF	TGTGCCAGTAGGGTCGAGGACAGGGAAACTGAAGCTTTCTTT
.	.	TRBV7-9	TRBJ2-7	CASSQAGYEQYF	TGTGCCAGCAGCCAGGCTGGCTACGAGCAGTACTTC
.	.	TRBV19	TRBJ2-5	CASSIVFEDSQETQYF	TGTGCCAGTAGTATAGTCTTTGAGGACAGCCAAGAGACCCAGTACTTC
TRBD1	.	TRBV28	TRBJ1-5	CASSPTGGGQPQHF	TGTGCCAGCAGCCCTACAGGGGGCGGTCAGCCCCAGCATTTT
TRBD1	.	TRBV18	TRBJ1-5	CASSPDRGHLSNQPQHF	TGTGCCAGCTCACCGGACAGGGGGCACCTTAGCAATCAGCCCCAGCATTTT
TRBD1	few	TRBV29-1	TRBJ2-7	CSATGQGYPYEQYF	TGCAGCGCCACGGGACAGGGGTATCCCTACGAGCAGTACTTC
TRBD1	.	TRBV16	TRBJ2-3	CASSRNAGTVITDTQYF	TGTGCCAGCAGCCGAAACGCCGGGACAGTTATCACAGATACGCAGTATTTT
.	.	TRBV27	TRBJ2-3	CASSSRGDTQYF	TGTGCCAGCAGTTCCCGGGGAGATACGCAGTATTTT
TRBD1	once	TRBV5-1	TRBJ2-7	CASSPLPGTGLSSYEQYF	TGCGCCAGCAGCCCTTTACCCGGGACAGGGCTCAGCTCCTACGAGCAGTACTTC
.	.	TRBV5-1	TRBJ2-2	CASSSPPGGTGELFF	TGCGCCAGCAGCTCACCGCCCGGGGGCACCGGGGAGCTGTTTTTT
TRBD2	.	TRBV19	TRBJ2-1	CASELAGGVNEQFF	TGTGCCAGTGAACTAGCGGGGGGGGTAAATGAGCAGTTCTTC
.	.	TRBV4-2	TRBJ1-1	CASSPRPRGGTEAFF	TGTGCCAGCAGCCCCAGGCCGAGGGGAGGCACTGAAGCTTTCTTT
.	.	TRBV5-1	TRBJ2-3	CASRSDLTSVDTQYF	TGCGCCAGCAGATCGGATCTTACTAGTGTGGATACGCAGTATTTT
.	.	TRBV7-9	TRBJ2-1	CASSLAGANEQFF	TGTGCCAGCAGCTTAGCGGGAGCCAATGAGCAGTTCTTC
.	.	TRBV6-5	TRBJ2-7	CASSYTGASYEQYF	TGTGCCAGCAGTTACACGGGAGCCTCCTACGAGCAGTACTTC
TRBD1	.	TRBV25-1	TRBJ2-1	CASGQGSEQFF	TGTGCCAGCGGACAGGGCAGTGAGCAGTTCTTC
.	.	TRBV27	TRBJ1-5	CASSPGGPNQPQHF	TGTGCCAGCAGTCCAGGAGGACCCAATCAGCCCCAGCATTTT
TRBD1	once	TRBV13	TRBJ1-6	CASSLRDRGNSPLHF	TGTGCCAGCAGCTTAAGGGACAGGGGGAACTCACCCCTCCACTTT
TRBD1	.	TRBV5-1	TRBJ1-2	CASSLGQGAQGYTF	TGCGCCAGCAGCTTGGGACAGGGGGCGCAAGGCTACACCTTC
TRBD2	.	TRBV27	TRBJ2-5	CASSPWTSGGETQYF	TGTGCCAGCAGTCCATGGACTAGCGGAGGGGAGACCCAGTACTTC
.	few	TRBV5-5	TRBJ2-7	CASSLTEGRSEQYF	TGTGCCAGCAGCCTGACGGAGGGCCGATCCGAGCAGTACTTC
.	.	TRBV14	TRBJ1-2	CASSPSGGGKGGYTF	TGTGCCAGCAGCCCGTCCGGTGGGGGGAAGGGAGGCTACACCTTC
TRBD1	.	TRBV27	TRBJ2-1	CASSPGRGEQFF	TGTGCCAGCAGTCCGGGCAGGGGGGAGCAGTTCTTC
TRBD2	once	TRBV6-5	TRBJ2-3	CASSLSGGYTDTQYF	TGTGCCAGCAGTCTTAGCGGGGGCTACACAGATACGCAGTATTTT
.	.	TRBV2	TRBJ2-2	CASSSGSGELFF	TGTGCCAGCAGTTCAGGGTCCGGGGAGCTGTTTTTT